A selection of T cell receptor beta chains follows, all from one sample in a study of T cells in Graves' hyperthyroidism and ophthalmopathy. TCRdb re-called the multiplex PCR reads with MiXCR, one entry per CDR3 protein. The sample yields some 440,000 distinct CDR3 sequences, around 14% seen once. The sample was blood. The origin of the receptors is a woman aged 18-29 years with Graves' hyperthyroidism. CDR3s include the opening cysteine and the closing phenylalanine or tryptophan. D genes are given only for firm matches. Size tells how often a clone was seen (once, few, many) or the class of an expanded clone, and some rows leave it out.

j_gene	d_gene	v_gene	abundance	CDR3nt	CDR3aa
TRBJ2-3	.	TRBV2	many	TGTGCCAGCAGCACACTAGGGGCCACAGATACGCAGTATTTT	CASSTLGATDTQYF
TRBJ2-3	.	TRBV20-1	many	TGCAGTGCTAGAAGGGGTCTCACCACAGATACGCAGTATTTT	CSARRGLTTDTQYF
TRBJ1-4	TRBD1	TRBV11-2	many	TGTGCCAGCAGCTACCAGGGGGGAGCTAATGAAAAACTGTTTTTT	CASSYQGGANEKLFF
TRBJ2-5	TRBD2	TRBV7-9	.	TGCGCCAGCAGCCAAGGCCCCCAGCCAGCGGGGTTCCAAGAGACCCAGTACTTC	CASSQGPQPAGFQETQYF
TRBJ2-1	.	TRBV30	many	TGTGCCTGGAGATACAAGAGCTCCTACAATGAGCAGTTCTTC	CAWRYKSSYNEQFF
TRBJ1-5	.	TRBV19	few	TGTGCCAGTAGTATAGATCCAACAGGGTTTCAGCCCCAGCATTTT	CASSIDPTGFQPQHF
TRBJ1-1	.	TRBV2	many	TGTGCCAGCTCAGGACAGAGTATGAACACTGAAGCTTTCTTT	CASSGQSMNTEAFF
TRBJ2-7	TRBD1	TRBV6-1	few	TGTGCCAGCAAGGACCGGAGACAGGGAACCTACGAGCAGTACTTC	CASKDRRQGTYEQYF
TRBJ2-7	TRBD2	TRBV4-1	many	TGCGCCAGCAGCCAAGCAGCGGGGGGCCTCTACGAGCAGTACTTC	CASSQAAGGLYEQYF
TRBJ2-5	.	TRBV20-1	.	TGCAGTGCTAGTCTCAGGGGGACCCAGTACTTC	CSASLRGTQYF
TRBJ1-2	.	TRBV4-2	.	TGTGCCAGCAGCCAAGAAAGAAGGGCGTCGGGCTACACCTTC	CASSQERRASGYTF
TRBJ2-1	TRBD2	TRBV7-9	.	TGTGCCAGCAGCTTAGCGGGGACTAGCGGGAGGGCTAGGTCCTACAATGAGCAGTTCTTC	CASSLAGTSGRARSYNEQFF
TRBJ2-5	TRBD2	TRBV3-1	many	TGTGCCAGCAGCCAAGATGTACTAGCGGGGACAGAGACCCAGTACTTC	CASSQDVLAGTETQYF
TRBJ2-7	TRBD2	TRBV7-9	few	TGTGCCAGCAGCCCGAGGACGGGGGGGGTGAGCTCCTACGAGCAGTACTTC	CASSPRTGGVSSYEQYF
TRBJ2-7	.	TRBV7-2	.	TGTGCCAGCAGCTCCGGTTTGTGGGGAGACTACGAGCAGTACTTC	CASSSGLWGDYEQYF
TRBJ1-5	TRBD1	TRBV2	many	TGTGCCAGCAGCGCGGGACAGGGGGCGCTGGGCAATCAGCCCCAGCATTTT	CASSAGQGALGNQPQHF
TRBJ2-5	TRBD2	TRBV2	.	TGTGCCAGCAAGGCGGGAGTTCAAGAGACCCAGTACTTC	CASKAGVQETQYF
TRBJ1-4	.	TRBV29-1	.	TGCAGCGTTCTCCCTAATGAAAAACTGTTTTTT	CSVLPNEKLFF
TRBJ2-3	TRBD2	TRBV3-1	.	TGTGCCAGCAGCCAAGCCGTCGAGCGGGAAGTGACAGATACGCAGTATTTT	CASSQAVEREVTDTQYF
TRBJ2-1	.	TRBV2	few	TGTGCCAGCAATAACCTTTACAATGAGCAGTTCTTC	CASNNLYNEQFF
TRBJ2-5	.	TRBV12-3/TRBV12-4	.	TGTGCCAGCAGTTTGACCACAGGAGGGAGTGGGACCCAGTACTTC	CASSLTTGGSGTQYF
TRBJ2-3	.	TRBV7-9	many	TGTGCCAGCAGCTTAGTCGGGCAAGATAGGCAGTATTTT	CASSLVGQDRQYF
TRBJ2-1	TRBD2	TRBV12-3/TRBV12-4	many	TGTGCCTCAGCCGGTTCCCAGCGGGGTATCTACAATGAGCAGTTCTTC	CASAGSQRGIYNEQFF
TRBJ2-1	TRBD2	TRBV2	.	TGTGCCAGCGAGTGGCTAGCGGGGGGCCAATACAATGAGCAGTTCTTC	CASEWLAGGQYNEQFF
TRBJ2-1	TRBD2	TRBV2	many	TGTGCCAGCAGTGAGGGGGGGGATGAGCAGTTCTTC	CASSEGGDEQFF
TRBJ1-2	TRBD1	TRBV6-1	many	TGTGCCAGCAGCTCGGGACAGCCGGATTTCTATGGCTACACCTTC	CASSSGQPDFYGYTF
TRBJ1-2	.	TRBV13	many	TGTGCCAGCATGGAGCCCGGACAGTCCGATGGCTACACCTTC	CASMEPGQSDGYTF